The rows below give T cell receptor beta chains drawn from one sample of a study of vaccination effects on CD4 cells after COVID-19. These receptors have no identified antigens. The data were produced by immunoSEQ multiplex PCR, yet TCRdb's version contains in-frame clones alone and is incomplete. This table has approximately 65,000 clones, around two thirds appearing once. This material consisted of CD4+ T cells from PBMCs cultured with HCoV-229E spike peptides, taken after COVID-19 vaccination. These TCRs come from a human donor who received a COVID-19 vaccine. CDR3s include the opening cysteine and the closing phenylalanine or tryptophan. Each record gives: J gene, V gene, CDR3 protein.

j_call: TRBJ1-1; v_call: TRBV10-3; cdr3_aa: CAISESGALNTEAFF
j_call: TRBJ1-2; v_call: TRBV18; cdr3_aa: CASSPRTGEEYGYTF
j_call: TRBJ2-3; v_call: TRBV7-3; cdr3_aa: CASSPGSGGSTDTQYF
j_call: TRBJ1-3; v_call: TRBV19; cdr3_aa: CASSTSSGGSGNTIYF
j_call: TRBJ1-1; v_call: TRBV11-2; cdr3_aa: CASSLESLTQAFF
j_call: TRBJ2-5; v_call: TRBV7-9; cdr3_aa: CASSLGGTSGVQETQYF
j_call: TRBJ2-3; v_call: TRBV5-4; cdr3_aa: CASSLLQDGTDTQYF
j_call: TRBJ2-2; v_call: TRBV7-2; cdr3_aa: CASSLAQITGELFF
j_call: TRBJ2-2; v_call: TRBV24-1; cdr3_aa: CATSDFSTGELFF
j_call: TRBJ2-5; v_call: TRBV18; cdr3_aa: CASSLQRGGQETQYF